This T cell receptor (beta chain) was identified during a study of T-cell memory formation after mild COVID-19. Study summary: In these data, TCR clusters were largely donor specific. Overall study findings and caveats: Researchers could not confirm that second-wave clones peaking on day 37 targeted SARS-CoV-2. Pre-infection memory held some responding clones, suggesting pre-existing cross-reactive T cells responded.

Barcoded TCR alpha and TCR beta cDNA libraries with UMIs came from 5'RACE using constant-segment primers. TCRdb re-called the 5' RACE reads through MiXCR, storing one row per CDR3 protein. The sample lists 450,000 or so distinct CDR3 sequences, around 25% occurring once. This clonotype was seen once. Its antigen is not identified. The CDR3 covers 14 residues. The V and J ends lost 5 bases and 4 bases, in that order; junction bases with no gene match: 6. The V and J genes are TRBV12-3 or TRBV12-4 and TRBJ1-1; 8 bases are a match to TRBD1. The sequencing input was PBMCs or a T cell subset sorted from them (not recorded which). The TCR comes from an adult woman who had mild COVID-19 (a few samples of this study predate the infection). Cell type and time point are not known. CDR3 DNA sequence: TGTGCCAGCAGTCCACAGGGGGTAGGCACTGAAGCTTTCTTT. This gives the protein CASSPQGVGTEAFF.